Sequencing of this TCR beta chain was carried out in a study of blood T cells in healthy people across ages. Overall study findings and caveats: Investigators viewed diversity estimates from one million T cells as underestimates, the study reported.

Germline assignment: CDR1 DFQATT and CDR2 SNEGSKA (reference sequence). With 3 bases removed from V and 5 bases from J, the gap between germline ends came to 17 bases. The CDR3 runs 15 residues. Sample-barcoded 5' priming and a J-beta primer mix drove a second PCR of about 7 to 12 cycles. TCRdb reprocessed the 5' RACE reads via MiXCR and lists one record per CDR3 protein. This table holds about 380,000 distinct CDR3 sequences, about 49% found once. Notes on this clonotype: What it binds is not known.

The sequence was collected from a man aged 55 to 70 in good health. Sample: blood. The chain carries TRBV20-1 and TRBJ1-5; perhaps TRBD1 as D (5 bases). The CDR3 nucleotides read TGCAGTGCTAGGCTGTTGGCAGGGAGAGATCAGCCCCAGCATTTT. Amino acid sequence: CSARLLAGRDQPQHF.